These 3 T cell receptor beta chains came from one sample sequenced in a study of high-grade serous ovarian cancer treatment subgroups (dated by TCRdb to 2020 to 2023). Tumor samples were collected prior to definitive surgery or chemotherapy. The receptor library was made with the immunoSEQ multiplex PCR assay. TCRdb stores this immuneACCESS table with in-frame sequences only. Part of the clones is absent; in the studies checked, under half of the shortfall reflects unresolved V genes, and no reason is known for the rest. Recorded for this sample are 9,100 or so clones; about two thirds of them occurred a single time. Around 9.6% of the sample is in the top ten clones. Input material: tumor tissue. These receptor sequences come from a human donor with high-grade serous ovarian cancer.

Only a few counts were recorded for this clone. The V call is TRBV28, the J call TRBJ2-5; D not resolved. CDR1 MDHEN and CDR2 SYDVKM come from the germline V gene. This CDR3 has 14 residues. V was trimmed by 11 bases and J by 0 bases, leaving 16 bases between them. This chain's CDR3 is CAGSWNSYQETQYF. CDR3 sequence (DNA): TGTGCCGGTTCGTGGAACTCGTACCAAGAGACCCAGTACTTC.

This sequence joins TRBV5-4 and TRBJ1-1, with D hard to call. Germline V gives CDR1 SGHNT, CDR2 YYREEE (reference sequence). V was shortened by 2 bases and J by 2 bases, with 1 base between the two germline ends. This CDR3 has 11 residues. CDR3 nucleotide sequence: TGTGCCAGCAGCTTCAACACTGAAGCTTTCTTT. This translates into CASSFNTEAFF.

The chain is built from TRBV18 and TRBJ1-1, with a tentative D call TRBD1 (5 bases). The germline CDR1 and CDR2 sequences are KGHSH and LQKENI. Trimming removed 3 bases at V and 6 bases at J, with 14 bases between. This CDR3 spans 14 amino acids. The CDR3 DNA sequence: TGTGCCAGCTCACCGAGGGACGCAGCCCCTGAAGCTTTCTTT. Its translation is CASSPRDAAPEAFF.